Below, 24 T cell receptor beta chains from the same sample are listed, as sequenced in a study of shared clonotypes between healthy human individuals. Sequenced by immunoSEQ multiplex PCR; TCRdb stores in-frame clones only, minus some. Of about 960,000 clones detected, about three quarters appear once; the ten largest clones hold about 1.5%. Material for sequencing was memory CD4+ T cells sorted from blood. Subset given: CD45RA-negative fraction. The receptors come from a man younger than 35 in good health.

This chain links TRBV27 with TRBJ1-5, with D possibly matching TRBD1 (5 bases). The germline V gene encodes CDR1 MNHEY and CDR2 SMNVEV (reference sequence). Trimming removed 6 bases from V and 1 base from J, with 16 bases in between. The CDR3 extends over 16 amino acids. The CDR3 reads CASSDSQGGSNQPQHF. In DNA, the CDR3 is TGTGCCAGCAGCGACTCCCAGGGTGGGAGCAATCAGCCCCAGCATTTT.

The gene calls are TRBV28 and TRBJ1-2, with D possibly matching TRBD1 (6 bases). V lost 5 bases and J 6 bases, leaving 16 bases between the germline ends. In germline, CDR1 is MDHEN, CDR2 SYDVKM. This CDR3 region has 14 residues. The CDR3 is CASSLLWGGNGYTF. The CDR3 DNA follows: TGTGCCAGCAGTCTTCTATGGGGGGGCAATGGCTACACCTTC.

This sequence joins TRBV28 and TRBJ1-2; 7 bases agree with TRBD1. CDR1 and CDR2 (germline): MDHEN, SYDVKM. V dropped 3 bases and J dropped 4; count of bases not matched to a gene: 5. This CDR3 is built from 14 residues. The CDR3 region is CASSFLTGSYGYTF. CDR3 sequence (DNA): TGTGCCAGCAGTTTTCTGACAGGGTCCTATGGCTACACCTTC.

The chain carries TRBV7-9 and TRBJ1-2; D is unresolved. Trimming shortened V by 5 bases and J by 8 bases, and 15 bases separated the two germline ends. Germline V gene sequence: CDR1 SEHNR, CDR2 FQNEAQ (reference sequence). This CDR3 is built from 13 residues. The CDR3 bases are TGTGCCAGCAGCCACTCGTCGGCCGCGGGCTACACCTTC. Its protein is CASSHSSAAGYTF.

The rearrangement joins TRBV7-2 to TRBJ2-7; 8 nucleotides line up with TRBD2. After removal of 5 bases from V and 2 bases from J, the junction contained 14 bases not matched to a gene. CDR1 is SGHTA and CDR2 is FQGNSA in the germline V gene. The CDR3 contains 17 residues. For the CDR3, the DNA is TGTGCCAGCAGCGTCAGCGGGAGTATTTATGGGGCCTACGAGCAGTACTTC. It is translated as CASSVSGSIYGAYEQYF.

This clone has ten or more counts. A read error may account for a junction end that differs from germline. The chain has TRBV5-1 and TRBJ2-5; 8 nucleotides line up with TRBD2. CDR3 length: 16 residues. CDR1 and CDR2 (germline): SGHRS, YFSETQ. The CDR3 DNA is TGCGCCAGCGGCTTGTCGACTAGCGTGGCGGCAGAGACCCAGTACTTC. This sequence encodes CASGLSTSVAAETQYF. The full variable domain, rest sourced from reference TRBV5-1 and TRBJ2-5, is KAGVTQTPRYLIKTRGQQVTLSCSPISGHRSVSWYQQTPGQGLQFLFEYFSETQRNKGNFPGRFSGRQFSNSRSEMNVSTLELGDSALYLCASGLSTSVAAETQYFGPGTRLLVL.

This clone was observed a handful of times. CDR3 bases: TGTGCCAGCAGCTTAGGGGACAGGGGAAATCAGCCCCAGCATTTT. Translation: CASSLGDRGNQPQHF. V and J are TRBV7-2 and TRBJ1-5; 10 bases fit TRBD1. Trimming removed 1 base from V and 4 bases from J; junction bases left unmatched: 1. Germline loops: CDR1 SGHTA, CDR2 FQGNSA. This CDR3 has 15 amino acids.

The chain links TRBV5-5 to TRBJ1-6, with a tentative D call TRBD1 (5 bases). CDR1 is SGHKS and CDR2 is YYEKEE in the germline V gene (reference sequence). This CDR3 is 14 amino acids long. Trimming shortened V by 3 bases and J by 5 bases, and 9 bases separated the two germline ends. In DNA, the CDR3 is TGTGCCAGCAGCTACAGGAGGGATAATTCACCCCTCCACTTT. Its protein is CASSYRRDNSPLHF. Variable domain in full (rest from reference TRBV5-5 and TRBJ1-6): DAGVTQSPTHLIKTRGQQVTLRCSPISGHKSVSWYQQVLGQGPQFIFQYYEKEERGRGNFPDRFSARQFPNYSSELNVNALLLGDSALYLCASSYRRDNSPLHFGNGTRLTVT.

The CDR3 bases are TGTGCTAGTGGTTTGGGAGCGGGAGTGCCTACCGAGCAGTACTTC. Protein sequence: CASGLGAGVPTEQYF. This sequence joins TRBV12-5 and TRBJ2-7; 8 bases align to TRBD2. The CDR3 sequence is 15 residues long. The germline CDR1 and CDR2 sequences are LGHNT and FRNRAP. After removal of 1 base from V and 6 bases from J, the junction contained 8 bases not matched to a gene.

The gene calls are TRBV7-9 and TRBJ2-3, with D perhaps matching TRBD2 (5 bases). Germline CDR1 reads SEHNR; CDR2 reads FQNEAQ (reference sequence). The CDR3 is 14 residues long. Deletions cut 7 bases from V and 0 bases from J, with 11 bases between. The CDR3 DNA is TGTGCCAGCACCTGGACTTTTAGCACAGATACGCAGTATTTT. This translates into CASTWTFSTDTQYF.

This chain joins TRBV6-6 and TRBJ2-1, with 9 bases aligning to TRBD2. J gave up 2 bases and V 8 bases, and 10 bases lay outside the gene matches. CDR3 length: 16 residues. Per germline, CDR1 MNHNY and CDR2 SVGAGI (reference sequence). The CDR3 region is CASLSSGSATYNEQFF. The DNA for the CDR3 is TGTGCCAGCCTAAGTAGCGGGAGTGCCACCTACAATGAGCAGTTCTTC.

This clone occurred once. The sample has other DNA sequences that encode this CDR3 too. This chain connects TRBV5-4 to TRBJ2-7; maybe TRBD1 (5 bases). V was trimmed by 4 bases and J by 0 bases, leaving 11 bases between them. The CDR3 length is 14 residues. CDR1 and CDR2 (germline): SGHNT, YYREEE (reference sequence). Written as DNA, the CDR3 is TGTGCCAGCAGCCCTGACAGAAGCTCCTACGAGCAGTACTTC. Translated, it gives CASSPDRSSYEQYF.

This clone was found once. A far larger clone is one nucleotide away, so this likely arose from a read error. This rearrangement joins TRBV5-1 to TRBJ2-5; D is perhaps TRBD1 (6 bases). V was cut by 0 bases and J by 9 bases, with 12 bases left in between. The V gene's germline CDR1 is SGHRS and CDR2 YFSETQ. This CDR3 spans 13 amino acids. CDR3 bases: TGCGCCAGCAGCTTGGAAGTCTCAGGGGCCCAGTACTTC. Residues: CASSLEVSGAQYF.

The genes are TRBV6-1 and TRBJ2-7, with D perhaps matching TRBD2 (6 bases). V was shortened by 5 bases and J by 7 bases, with 21 bases between the two germline ends. The CDR3 runs to 15 residues. Germline V lookup: CDR1 MNHNS, CDR2 SASEGT. The CDR3 loop is CASSPSLASPREQYF. CDR3 in DNA: TGTGCCAGCAGTCCCTCCCTAGCGTCTCCCCGGGAGCAGTACTTC.

CDR3 DNA: TGTGCCAGCAGCCTCTACTACGGGGGCAAGACCGGGGAGCTGTTTTTT. Amino acid sequence: CASSLYYGGKTGELFF. The chain employs TRBV5-6 and TRBJ2-2; D may be TRBD1 or TRBD2 (6 bases each). Trimming stripped 4 bases from V and 5 bases from J, with 18 bases between. The germline gives CDR1 SGHDT, CDR2 YYEEEE. This CDR3 spans 16 amino acids.

The chain uses TRBV18 and TRBJ2-6; D perhaps matches TRBD2 (6 bases). The CDR3 contains 18 residues. Per the germline V gene, CDR1 is KGHSH and CDR2 is LQKENI. V was trimmed by 5 bases and J by 0 bases, leaving 17 bases between them. CDR3 loop: CASSTTGTPSSGANVLTF. CDR3 sequence (DNA): TGTGCCAGCTCAACGACCGGGACTCCTAGCTCTGGGGCCAACGTCCTGACTTTC.

This chain connects TRBV30 to TRBJ1-6, with TRBD1 as a possible D gene (5 bases). V dropped 1 base and J dropped 16 bases, with 14 bases sitting between them. Germline V gives CDR1 GTSNPN, CDR2 SVGIG (reference sequence). There are 12 residues in the CDR3. The CDR3 nucleotides read TGTGCCTGGAGTGGATACGGGACCGAGCTCCACTTT. It translates to CAWSGYGTELHF.

The chain uses TRBV6-5 and TRBJ1-2, with D tentatively TRBD1 (6 bases). Trimming took 4 bases from V and 2 from J, leaving 11 bases between them. Germline CDR1 reads MNHEY; CDR2 reads SVGAGI. The CDR3 runs to 14 residues. CDR3 sequence reads: CASSLDSRNYGYTF. The CDR3 nucleotides are TGTGCCAGCAGTTTGGACAGTAGGAACTATGGCTACACCTTC.

This chain joins TRBV30 and TRBJ1-6, with D unresolved. In germline, CDR1 is GTSNPN, CDR2 SVGIG (reference sequence). The CDR3 totals 15 residues. V dropped 4 bases and J dropped 2 bases, with 12 bases sitting between them. CDR3 region: CAWTLRGAYNSPLHF. CDR3 DNA: TGTGCCTGGACCCTACGGGGAGCCTATAATTCACCCCTCCACTTT.

For the CDR3, the DNA is TGTGCCAGCAGTTTGGGCGAGACTGGATGGAGGCCCCAGCATTTT. Amino acid sequence: CASSLGETGWRPQHF. The chain recombines TRBV28 with TRBJ1-5; D is ambiguous. Germline V gives CDR1 MDHEN, CDR2 SYDVKM. The CDR3 is made up of 15 amino acids. Trimming left V 3 bases short and J 9 bases short, with 18 bases between.

V usage is TRBV28 and J usage is TRBJ2-3, with 8 bases lining up with TRBD2. Germline V gives CDR1 MDHEN, CDR2 SYDVKM. The CDR3 extends over 14 amino acids. The trim removed 3 bases at V and 6 bases at J, leaving 5 bases unmatched. The CDR3 nucleotides read TGTGCCAGCAGTTTCAACGGGAGGGCGGATACGCAGTATTTT. This gives the protein CASSFNGRADTQYF.

V and J are TRBV10-3 and TRBJ1-2; 9 bases line up with TRBD1. This CDR3 has 14 residues. The V and J ends lost 6 bases and 3 bases, in that order; junction bases with no gene match: 5. The V gene's germline CDR1 is ENHRY and CDR2 SYGVKD. In nucleotides, the CDR3 is TGTGCCATCAGGGGACAGGGCGACCACTATGGCTACACCTTC. It specifies CAIRGQGDHYGYTF.

The V gene is TRBV5-1, the J gene TRBJ1-6, with a possible D match to TRBD1 (6 bases). CDR1 is SGHRS and CDR2 is YFSETQ in the germline V gene. The CDR3 is made up of 18 amino acids. The ends were cut back, 2 bases at V and 5 bases at J, with 20 bases in the middle. The CDR3 DNA follows: TGCGCCAGCAGCTTAGCCGGTTCGGGGGCGCTCGATAATTCACCCCTCCACTTT. This codes for CASSLAGSGALDNSPLHF. The full variable domain, with the rest looked up from reference TRBV5-1 and TRBJ1-6, is KAGVTQTPRYLIKTRGQQVTLSCSPISGHRSVSWYQQTPGQGLQFLFEYFSETQRNKGNFPGRFSGRQFSNSRSEMNVSTLELGDSALYLCASSLAGSGALDNSPLHFGNGTRLTVT.

V is TRBV28 and J is TRBJ1-6; D is unresolved. The V gene's germline CDR1 is MDHEN and CDR2 SYDVKM. The length of the CDR3 is 14 residues. CDR3 bases: TGTGCGGTAAACGGGCCGCAGAACCATTCACCCCTCCACTTT. It translates to CAVNGPQNHSPLHF. The whole variable domain, filled in from reference TRBV28 and TRBJ1-6, reads DVKVTQSSRYLVKRTGEKVFLECVQDMDHENMFWYRQDPGLGLRLIYFSYDVKMKEKGDIPEGYSVSREKKERFSLILESASTNQTSMYLCAVNGPQNHSPLHFGNGTRLTVT.